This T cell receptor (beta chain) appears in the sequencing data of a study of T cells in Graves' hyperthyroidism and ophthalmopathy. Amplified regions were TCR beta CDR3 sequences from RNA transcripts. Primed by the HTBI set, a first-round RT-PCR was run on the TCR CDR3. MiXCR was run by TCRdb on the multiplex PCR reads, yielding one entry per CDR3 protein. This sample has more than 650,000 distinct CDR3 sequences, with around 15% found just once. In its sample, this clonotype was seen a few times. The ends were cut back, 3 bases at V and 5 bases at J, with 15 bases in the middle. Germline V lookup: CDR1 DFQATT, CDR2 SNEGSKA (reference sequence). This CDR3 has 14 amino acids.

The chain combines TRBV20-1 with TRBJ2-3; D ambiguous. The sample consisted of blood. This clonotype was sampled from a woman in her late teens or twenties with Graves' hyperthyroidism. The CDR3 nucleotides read TGCAGTGCTAGTCCCCCTGGGATATTAGATACGCAGTATTTT. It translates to CSASPPGILDTQYF.